The 10 T cell receptor beta chains listed next were all sequenced from one sample in a study of T cell changes during pregnancy in multiple sclerosis. The assay was immunoSEQ multiplex PCR, and TCRdb's table has in-frame clones only and misses some. The table shows 65,000 to 85,000 clones, with about 93% occurring only once. The sequenced sample was CD4+ T cells from peripheral blood mononuclear cells, obtained after pregnancy. The receptors derive from a female donor with multiple sclerosis, enrolled in a pregnancy study.

This sequence joins TRBV19 and TRBJ1-1; the D gene is possibly TRBD1 (6 bases). CDR1 and CDR2 from the germline V gene are LNHDA and SQIVND (reference sequence). The CDR3 has 15 amino acids. The V gene lost 4 bases and the J gene lost 3 bases, with 15 bases spanning the gap. CDR3 loop: CASSNIGQPDTEAFF. The DNA for the CDR3 is TGTGCCAGTAGTAATATCGGACAGCCTGACACTGAAGCTTTCTTT.

The chain employs TRBV11-2 and TRBJ2-1; 7 bases align to TRBD1. The germline gives CDR1 SGHAT, CDR2 FQNNGV. The length of the CDR3 is 16 residues. The V and J ends lost 5 bases and 0 bases, in that order; junction bases with no gene match: 7. CDR3 DNA: TGTGCCAGCAGCCCCAAACGACAGGGCTCCTACAATGAGCAGTTCTTC. It encodes CASSPKRQGSYNEQFF.

In this sample, this clone turned up once. The chain couples TRBV19 to TRBJ1-4; D remains ambiguous. This CDR3 contains 15 residues. Trimming cost V 9 bases and J 10 bases, with 24 bases left between them. Germline CDR1 is LNHDA and CDR2 is SQIVND (reference sequence). The CDR3 loop reads CASRRLEGPPGKLFF. CDR3 in DNA: TGTGCCAGCAGACGCCTTGAGGGCCCCCCTGGAAAACTGTTTTTT.

The genes are TRBV19 and TRBJ2-7; D not certain. The germline gives CDR1 LNHDA, CDR2 SQIVND (reference sequence). Trimming cost V 1 base and J 3 bases, with 13 bases left between them. This CDR3 region has 15 residues. CDR3 nucleotides: TGTGCCAGTAGTATAGCGGAGAACCAAAACTACGAGCAGTACTTC. This gives the protein CASSIAENQNYEQYF.

This clone was observed a handful of times. CDR3 DNA sequence: TGTGCCAGTAGTAGTCGAGCGGGGATGCCTAATGTAGCTTTCTTT. Amino acids: CASSSRAGMPNVAFF. The V call is TRBV19, the J call TRBJ1-1; D remains ambiguous. V was shortened by 4 bases and J by 10 bases, with 22 bases between the two germline ends. Germline assignment: CDR1 LNHDA and CDR2 SQIVND (reference sequence). The CDR3 consists of 15 residues.

This clone appeared once. The chain uses TRBV7-2 and TRBJ2-3, with 9 bases identical to TRBD2. Germline V gene lookup returns CDR1 SGHTA and CDR2 FQGNSA. This CDR3 is built from 16 residues. The ends lost 1 base at V and 3 bases at J; junction bases unmatched: 5. The CDR3: CASSLGGGGVTDTQYF. The CDR3 nucleotides are TGTGCCAGCAGCTTAGGTGGCGGGGGGGTGACAGATACGCAGTATTTT.

This chain uses TRBV10-1 with TRBJ1-3; TRBD1 aligns across 8 bases. The CDR3 contains 15 residues. Germline values: CDR1 WNHNN, CDR2 SYGVQD (reference sequence). Unmatched junction bases numbered 0, after V lost 0 bases and J lost 2 bases. CDR3 nucleotides: TGCGCCAGCAGTGAGTCGACAGGGGCTGGAAACACCATATATTTT. Encoded protein: CASSESTGAGNTIYF.

The rearrangement joins TRBV5-6 to TRBJ1-5; the D gene is possibly TRBD1 (6 bases). The CDR3 contains 17 residues. Trimming stripped 0 bases from V and 1 base from J, with 14 bases between. The germline V gene encodes CDR1 SGHDT and CDR2 YYEEEE. The CDR3 nucleotides read TGTGCCAGCAGCTTGGGGTATGGGCAGGGGAGCAATCAGCCCCAGCATTTT. Protein product: CASSLGYGQGSNQPQHF.

The chain uses TRBV6-5 and TRBJ2-5; no reliable D call. Germline V gives CDR1 MNHEY, CDR2 SVGAGI. CDR3 size: 15 residues. Between the trimmed V and J ends, which lost 0 bases and 6 bases, there was a span of 14 bases. The CDR3 loop reads CASSYSRLPLQTQYF. In DNA form, the CDR3 reads TGTGCCAGCAGTTACTCGAGGCTACCCCTCCAGACCCAGTACTTC.

The genes are TRBV6-5 and TRBJ1-1; 8 bases fit TRBD1. The CDR3 length is 14 residues. Trimming cost V 6 bases and J 2 bases; bases outside gene matches: 5. Germline-derived CDR1 and CDR2 are MNHEY and SVGAGI. The CDR3 DNA reads as TGTGCCAGCAGACCGGGACAGGTAAACACTGAAGCTTTCTTT. It is translated as CASRPGQVNTEAFF.